The subject of this entry is one TCR beta chain. Its target is not known. The entry originates in a study of immune cell composition in non-small cell lung cancer. Study-level findings and limits: Squamous carcinomas (approximately 80%) more often had tumour-associated clones >0.5% than adenocarcinomas (approximately 35%).

The trim removed 5 bases at V and 0 bases at J, leaving 9 bases unmatched. Germline values: CDR1 LGHNA, CDR2 YSLEER. This CDR3 contains 16 residues. Libraries were prepared by immunoSEQ multiplex PCR; TCRdb keeps only in-frame clonotypes and omits some of them. The sample holds about 14,000 clones, approximately 80% seen once. V usage is TRBV4-3 and J usage is TRBJ2-7; 8 bases are shared with TRBD2. The clonotype comes from a human donor with non-small cell lung cancer. The material sequenced was lung tumor tissue. The CDR3 nucleotides are TGCGCCAGCAGCTCCCAAGGCGGACTAGCCTCCTACGAGCAGTACTTC. It is translated as CASSSQGGLASYEQYF.